The 17 T cell receptor beta chains below come from one sample, sequenced in a study of a mutant IDH1 vaccine in newly diagnosed glioma. Time point in this sample: week 35, safety follow-up. Mutant IDH1 20-mer peptide, at 300 ug, made up each vaccine dose, with topical imiquimod. Measured with immunoSEQ multiplex PCR; TCRdb has only the in-frame clones, and not every one. The sample contains about 50,000 clones, less than 90% of which appear only once. These TCRs' antigens remain unknown. The specimen comprised PBMCs, sampled from a glioma patient whose treatment included an IDH1 peptide vaccine. All receptors derive from a woman aged 18-29 years with glioma.

J is TRBJ2-7 and V is TRBV5-1; the match to TRBD2 covers 11 bases. Looked up from germline, CDR1 is SGHRS and CDR2 is YFSETQ. This CDR3 region has 15 residues. V shed 3 bases, J shed 3 bases, and the junction held 5 bases outside the gene matches. As DNA, the CDR3 is TGCGCCAGCAGCTCGGGACTAGCGGATTTCTACGAGCAGTACTTC. It encodes CASSSGLADFYEQYF.

The chain carries TRBV7-2 and TRBJ2-1; 9 bases are shared with TRBD1. Unmatched junction bases numbered 8, after V lost 5 bases and J lost 6 bases. CDR1 and CDR2 from the germline V gene are SGHTA and FQGNSA. This CDR3 has 15 residues. CDR3 residues: CASSRRDRVANEQFF. CDR3 coding DNA: TGTGCCAGCAGCCGCCGGGACAGGGTTGCCAATGAGCAGTTCTTC.

The chain employs TRBV27 and TRBJ1-1; maybe TRBD1 (5 bases). V lost 2 bases, J lost 0 bases, and 7 bases lay in between. This CDR3 is built from 14 residues. Germline CDR1 reads MNHEY; CDR2 reads SMNVEV (reference sequence). For the CDR3, the DNA is TGTGCCAGCAGTTTACAGGGCCTGAACACTGAAGCTTTCTTT. Its protein is CASSLQGLNTEAFF.

The chain recombines TRBV5-6 with TRBJ2-5; 7 nucleotides match TRBD1. The CDR3 has 17 amino acids. Germline V gene sequence: CDR1 SGHDT, CDR2 YYEEEE. With 0 bases clipped from V and 2 bases from J, the junction kept 10 bases outside the gene matches. CDR3 sequence: CASSLGGARGIQETQYF. CDR3 in DNA: TGTGCCAGCAGCTTGGGAGGAGCCAGGGGGATTCAAGAGACCCAGTACTTC.

The chain employs TRBV10-3 and TRBJ1-2; TRBD1 matches 7 bases. The CDR3 totals 12 residues. J was trimmed by 2 bases and V by 6 bases; bases with no gene match: 0. CDR1 and CDR2 (germline): ENHRY, SYGVKD. For the CDR3, the DNA is TGTGCCATCAGGACAGGGAACTATGGCTACACCTTC. Its translation is CAIRTGNYGYTF.

In this sample, this clone turned up once. V gene TRBV18 combines with J gene TRBJ1-2; 7 nucleotides line up with TRBD1. The CDR3 contains 15 residues. CDR1 KGHSH and CDR2 LQKENI come from the germline V gene. V trimming: 0 bases; J trimming: 2 bases; junction bases outside the gene matches: 3. The CDR3 region is CASSPPVGQNYGYTF. The CDR3 DNA reads TGTGCCAGCTCACCACCGGTGGGACAGAACTATGGCTACACCTTC. The full variable domain, with the rest looked up from reference TRBV18 and TRBJ1-2, is NAGVMQNPRHLVRRRGQEARLRCSPMKGHSHVYWYRQLPEEGLKFMVYLQKENIIDESGMPKERFSAEFPKEGPSILRIQQVVRGDSAAYFCASSPPVGQNYGYTFGSGTRLTVV.

The V and J genes are TRBV4-3 and TRBJ1-3; 7 positions agree with TRBD1. This CDR3 is built from 13 residues. From germline, CDR1 is LGHNA and CDR2 YSLEER. J was trimmed by 0 bases and V by 11 bases; bases with no gene match: 4. The CDR3 DNA follows: TGCGCCTCCTCAGGGGGCTCTGGAAACACCATATATTTT. Translated, it gives CASSGGSGNTIYF.

The gene calls are TRBV5-8 and TRBJ2-5, with TRBD2 matching over 10 bases. Germline V gives CDR1 SGHTS, CDR2 YDEGEE. This CDR3 contains 15 residues. Germline trimming cut 3 bases from V and 5 bases from J; bases unmatched to any gene: 7. Written as DNA, the CDR3 is TGTGCCAGCAGCTCCGGCCTAGCGGGAGTGGAGACCCAGTACTTC. It codes for CASSSGLAGVETQYF.

The gene calls are TRBV4-3 and TRBJ2-2; D may match TRBD1 or TRBD2 (6 bases each). Trimming cost V 1 base and J 2 bases, with 8 bases left between them. Germline values: CDR1 LGHNA, CDR2 YSLEER. The CDR3 totals 15 residues. This chain's CDR3 is CASSQAGGNTGELFF. Here the CDR3 DNA reads TGCGCCAGCAGCCAAGCCGGGGGCAACACCGGGGAGCTGTTTTTT.

The J gene is TRBJ2-6, the V gene TRBV11-2, with D perhaps being TRBD1 or TRBD2 (7 bases each). This CDR3 is built from 15 residues. Germline CDR1 SGHAT, CDR2 FQNNGV. V dropped 5 bases and J dropped 2 bases, with 10 bases sitting between them. The CDR3 DNA sequence: TGTGCCAGCAGCCAGGGGGGGGCTGGGGCCAACGTCCTGACTTTC. Protein: CASSQGGAGANVLTF. The complete variable domain, with remaining parts taken from reference TRBV11-2 and TRBJ2-6, reads EAGVAQSPRYKIIEKRQSVAFWCNPISGHATLYWYQQILGQGPKLLIQFQNNGVVDDSQLPKDRFSAERLKGVDSTLKIQPAKLEDSAVYLCASSQGGAGANVLTFGAGSRLTVL.

This clone turned up a few times. This chain links TRBV5-4 with TRBJ1-1; 10 bases are a match to TRBD1. The junction had 1 base not matched to a gene; V was cut back by 1 base and J by 1 base. The CDR3 has 15 amino acids. Per the germline V gene, CDR1 is SGHNT and CDR2 is YYREEE (reference sequence). DNA of the CDR3: TGTGCCAGCAGCTTGAGGACAGGGGGGAACACTGAAGCTTTCTTT. This gives the protein CASSLRTGGNTEAFF.

The rearrangement links TRBV7-9 to TRBJ1-1; possible D gene TRBD1, 5 bases. CDR1 and CDR2 (germline): SEHNR, FQNEAQ (reference sequence). The CDR3 has 17 amino acids. V shed 0 bases and J shed 5 bases, with 19 bases lying between them. The CDR3 DNA reads as TGTGCCAGCAGCTTAGCGCAGATGACAGCCTCGGGGACTGAAGCTTTCTTT. This translates into CASSLAQMTASGTEAFF. Complete variable domain (other parts from reference TRBV7-9 and TRBJ1-1): DTGVSQNPRHKITKRGQNVTFRCDPISEHNRLYWYRQTLGQGPEFLTYFQNEAQLEKSRLLSDRFSAERPKGSFSTLEIQRTEQGDSAMYLCASSLAQMTASGTEAFFGQGTRLTVV.

This clone has a handful of counts. The chain recombines TRBV19 with TRBJ1-2; D gene unclear. Looked up from germline, CDR1 is LNHDA and CDR2 is SQIVND (reference sequence). The germline V and J ends were trimmed by 5 bases and 4 bases, with 2 bases remaining between them. This CDR3 has 10 residues. In DNA, the CDR3 is TGTGCCAGTAGTGGCTATGGCTACACCTTC. It translates to CASSGYGYTF.

This clone was detected only once. The chain is built from TRBV19 and TRBJ2-2; maybe TRBD1 (6 bases). Germline V gene lookup returns CDR1 LNHDA and CDR2 SQIVND (reference sequence). This CDR3 region has 15 residues. V lost 6 bases and J 3 bases, leaving 14 bases between the germline ends. This chain's CDR3 is CASRLDRSHTGELFF. CDR3 coding DNA: TGTGCCAGTAGACTAGACAGGTCTCACACCGGGGAGCTGTTTTTT.

The gene calls are TRBV5-4 and TRBJ2-1, with 7 bases fitting TRBD1. The CDR3 loop spans 14 amino acids. The V and J ends lost 4 bases and 8 bases, in that order; junction bases with no gene match: 9. CDR1 SGHNT and CDR2 YYREEE come from the germline V gene (reference sequence). The CDR3 region has the DNA TGTGCCAGCAGCAGACCCACAGGGGATTATGAGCAGTTCTTC. Translated: CASSRPTGDYEQFF.

The chain has TRBV11-1 and TRBJ2-3; D might be TRBD1 or TRBD2, each matching 5 bases. Germline CDR1 is SGHAT and CDR2 is FQDESV (reference sequence). The CDR3 totals 14 residues. Trimming stripped 2 bases from V and 5 bases from J, with 11 bases between. The CDR3: CASSLWVGEDTQYF. CDR3 in DNA: TGTGCCAGCAGCTTATGGGTGGGGGAAGATACGCAGTATTTT.

The chain joins TRBV6-1 to TRBJ2-2; no clear D. Germline V gene lookup returns CDR1 MNHNS and CDR2 SASEGT. V was clipped by 8 bases and J by 1 base, with 11 bases between them. The CDR3 has 14 amino acids. The CDR3 spells CASSWTENTGELFF. The CDR3, as DNA: TGTGCCAGCTCGTGGACGGAGAACACCGGGGAGCTGTTTTTT.